This TCR beta chain was recovered during a study of cytomegalovirus exposure and HLA in healthy donors. Study context: Early release data held 85 million or so unique TCRs from HLA-typed donors.

Primers included in the PCR were 60 Vbeta and 13 Jbeta primers. Produced via immunoSEQ multiplex PCR; TCRdb's table is partial and in-frame only. The table shows around 110,000 clones, with around 65% occurring only once. Everyone who donated was a healthy bone marrow donor. The sample comprised PBMCs. The receptor was isolated from a young man in good health and CMV-seronegative.

The CDR3 here is CSGGTAYGYTF. CDR3 DNA sequence: TGCAGCGGGGGGACAGCATATGGCTACACCTTC. This chain uses TRBV29-1 with TRBJ1-2, with TRBD1 identical over 7 bases. The length of the CDR3 is 11 residues. V was clipped by 7 bases and J by 5 bases; unmatched bases: 4. Germline values: CDR1 SQVTM, CDR2 ANQGSEA.